The rows below give T cell receptor beta chains drawn from one sample of a study of OX40 agonist ivuxolimab in advanced cancers. Libraries were prepared by immunoSEQ multiplex PCR; TCRdb keeps only in-frame clonotypes and omits some of them. The table shows around 20,000 clones, with roughly 80% occurring only once. The starting material was CD4+ or CD8+ T cells sorted from blood, obtained in a trial of the OX40 agonist ivuxolimab. The receptors were gathered from an adult with an advanced solid tumor such as melanoma, head and neck, liver or kidney cancer. Both conserved end residues are trimmed from each CDR3. Each record gives: V gene, CDR3 protein.

v_gene: TRBV2
CDR3aa: ASSGPAGGETQY

v_gene: TRBV18
CDR3aa: ASSPQPGQGGTGELF

v_gene: TRBV18
CDR3aa: ASSPASYNQPQH

v_gene: TRBV7-8
CDR3aa: ASSLPREPNEQF

v_gene: TRBV7-2
CDR3aa: ASSRVGSGYT

v_gene: TRBV5-1
CDR3aa: ASSLQGADYGYT

v_gene: TRBV7-3
CDR3aa: ASSLIAGGPNEQF

v_gene: TRBV18
CDR3aa: ASTGDWGHNEQF

v_gene: TRBV28
CDR3aa: ASSNSDKNTGELF

v_gene: TRBV9
CDR3aa: ASSVEGGRSGGPKNIQY

v_gene: TRBV30
CDR3aa: ASDLRGTGNTIY

v_gene: TRBV6-5
CDR3aa: ASRPGQRTEAF

v_gene: TRBV4-1
CDR3aa: ASSQPWSGTGELF

v_gene: TRBV2
CDR3aa: ASSGTFGYT

v_gene: TRBV27
CDR3aa: ASSSVQLSYNEQF

v_gene: TRBV14
CDR3aa: ASSLSGRRNNEQF

v_gene: TRBV11-3
CDR3aa: ASSSSWLGSEQF

v_gene: TRBV6-5
CDR3aa: ASSRIGDNQPQH

v_gene: TRBV6-5
CDR3aa: ASLNRGVDTEAF

v_gene: TRBV19
CDR3aa: ASGQGLAGQY

v_gene: TRBV7-9
CDR3aa: ASSLGRQVKETQY

v_gene: TRBV5-1
CDR3aa: ASSTYSGGAEQY

v_gene: TRBV7-8
CDR3aa: ASSLGMDTEAF

v_gene: TRBV7-2
CDR3aa: ASREQGRTYEQY

v_gene: TRBV18
CDR3aa: ASSHRDLTITGELF

v_gene: TRBV6-1
CDR3aa: ASSESIFISNYGYT

v_gene: TRBV4-1
CDR3aa: ASSQVGQGGEKLF